This paragraph reports one TCR beta chain. The record originates from a study of blood T cell repertoires in COVID-19. Overall study: PBMCs, B-cell-depleted T cells, or T cells provided the cDNA or gDNA that made up the material.

The trim removed 6 bases at V and 6 bases at J, leaving 9 bases unmatched. The CDR3 sequence is 15 residues long. CDR1 is MNHEY and CDR2 is SVGAGI in the germline V gene. The method was immunoSEQ multiplex PCR; TCRdb's version includes in-frame clones alone and lacks a portion of them. The sample holds roughly 200,000 clones, 87% seen once. V and J are TRBV6-5 and TRBJ1-5; 9 positions agree with TRBD1. Sequencing input: PBMCs or T cells enriched from blood (not recorded which). This TCR was recovered from a woman aged 25 to 39 who had recovered from COVID-19. The CDR3 DNA sequence: TGTGCCAGCAGAAAAACAGGGGGCTTAAGTCAGCCCCAGCATTTT. This sequence encodes CASRKTGGLSQPQHF.